A single sample gave rise to the 15 T cell receptor beta chains below, sequenced in a study of T cell responses to AZD1222 COVID-19 vaccine. The method was immunoSEQ multiplex PCR; TCRdb's version includes in-frame clones alone and lacks a portion of them. This table holds about 120,000 clones, about 90% found once. The sequencing used peripheral blood, collected on day 0 of AZD1222 vaccination. Receptors originate from an adult in good health.

This chain links TRBV30 with TRBJ1-5; the D gene is possibly TRBD1 (6 bases). V lost 0 bases, J lost 0 bases, and 9 bases lay in between. CDR3 length: 15 residues. Germline V gene sequence: CDR1 GTSNPN, CDR2 SVGIG (reference sequence). The CDR3 nucleotides read TGTGCCTGGAGTGTACAGGGATATAGCAATCAGCCCCAGCATTTT. Protein product: CAWSVQGYSNQPQHF.

The chain uses TRBV20-1 and TRBJ1-5; D is unresolved. The CDR3 runs 10 residues. Germline-derived CDR1 and CDR2 are DFQATT and SNEGSKA (reference sequence). The CDR3 sequence: CAFDNQPQHF. The CDR3 bases are TGCGCTTTTGACAATCAGCCCCAGCATTTT.

V is TRBV4-1 and J is TRBJ2-1; D unclear. This CDR3 contains 18 residues. Between the trimmed V and J ends, which lost 1 base and 2 bases, there was a span of 18 bases. Germline CDR1 is MGHRA and CDR2 is YSYEKL. DNA of the CDR3: TGCGCCAGCAGCCAAGTTCCCCTTGAACGCGACCCCTACAATGAGCAGTTCTTC. The encoded protein is CASSQVPLERDPYNEQFF.

The J gene is TRBJ1-1, the V gene TRBV6-2 or TRBV6-3; possibly TRBD1 for D (5 bases). Trimming pared 2 bases from V and 7 bases from J, leaving 11 bases between. CDR3 size: 13 residues. Germline assignment: CDR1 MNHEY and CDR2 SVGEGT. The CDR3 coding sequence is TGTGCCAGCAGTTACGGCCCAGGGCTTGAAGCTTTCTTT. Amino acid sequence: CASSYGPGLEAFF.

The rearrangement uses TRBV30 and TRBJ1-1, with no clear D. V was trimmed by 4 bases and J by 3 bases, leaving 6 bases between them. The CDR3 contains 11 residues. Germline V gene lookup returns CDR1 GTSNPN and CDR2 SVGIG (reference sequence). CDR3 region: CAWIVDTEAFF. CDR3 nucleotides: TGTGCCTGGATCGTAGACACTGAAGCTTTCTTT.

The rearrangement uses TRBV19 and TRBJ2-1; D might be TRBD1 (6 bases). CDR3 size: 16 residues. The germline V gene has CDR1 LNHDA and CDR2 SQIVND (reference sequence). V lost 3 bases and J lost 0, with 12 bases in between. CDR3 sequence (DNA): TGTGCCAGTAGTATCTTCGCGGACAGCTCCTACAATGAGCAGTTCTTC. Translation gives CASSIFADSSYNEQFF.

The chain carries TRBV12-3 or TRBV12-4 and TRBJ2-1; D gene uncertain. V lost 6 bases to trimming and J lost 9 bases, with 12 bases between them. The CDR3 is 12 residues long. In nucleotides, the CDR3 is TGTGCCAGCAGCAACCCCGCCACTGAGCAGTTCTTC. Its translation: CASSNPATEQFF.

The chain joins TRBV18 to TRBJ1-1; tentatively, D is TRBD1 (5 bases). CDR1 is KGHSH and CDR2 is LQKENI in the germline V gene. The CDR3 consists of 15 residues. V lost 0 bases and J 7 bases, leaving 15 bases between the germline ends. CDR3: CASSPPSVLDSEAFF. CDR3 DNA: TGTGCCAGCTCACCACCGAGCGTATTAGACAGTGAAGCTTTCTTT.

This clone was seen a single time. This chain uses TRBV3-1 (or the pseudogene TRBV3-2) with TRBJ1-2; 7 bases agree with TRBD1. Germline V gene lookup returns CDR1 LGHDT and CDR2 YNNKEL (reference sequence). Unmatched junction bases numbered 9, after V lost 4 bases and J lost 4 bases. This CDR3 contains 15 residues. The CDR3 is CASSRLGQLGYGYTF. The DNA for the CDR3 is TGTGCCAGCAGCCGCCTGGGACAGCTTGGCTATGGCTACACCTTC.

Note on this clone: A read error is likely, as this CDR3 ends without the conserved phenylalanine or tryptophan. Because the CDR3's place on the DNA is in doubt, the DNA is left out and the CDR3 is given as listed by TCRdb. The rearrangement joins TRBV28 to TRBJ2-6; the table names TRBD1, a call not compared with the DNA. Germline V CDR1 and CDR2: MDHEN, SYDVKM. The CDR3 is 14 residues long, ends included. The CDR3 here is CASSLYRDREFSFD.

The chain recombines TRBV7-9 with TRBJ1-5, with D unresolved. Trimming left V 1 base short and J 0 bases short, with 7 bases between. Germline V gene sequence: CDR1 SEHNR, CDR2 FQNEAQ (reference sequence). This CDR3 has 15 amino acids. CDR3 bases: TGTGCCAGCAGCTTAGGCGCCCCTAGCAATCAGCCCCAGCATTTT. This sequence encodes CASSLGAPSNQPQHF.

This chain uses TRBV4-1 with TRBJ2-7; D not certain. Per germline, CDR1 MGHRA and CDR2 YSYEKL. V gave up 0 bases and J gave up 3 bases, with 12 bases separating them. CDR3 length: 15 residues. CDR3 loop: CASSQDGSVYYEQYF. CDR3 DNA sequence: TGCGCCAGCAGCCAAGATGGTTCAGTCTACTACGAGCAGTACTTC.

J is TRBJ1-1 and V is TRBV18; D gene unclear. Trimming removed 1 base from V and 0 bases from J, with 12 bases in between. The CDR3 totals 16 residues. CDR1 is KGHSH and CDR2 is LQKENI in the germline V gene. This CDR3 is CASSPQVRKMNTEAFF. In nucleotides, the CDR3 is TGTGCCAGCTCACCACAGGTACGGAAGATGAACACTGAAGCTTTCTTT.

This sequence joins TRBV7-9 and TRBJ1-1; maybe TRBD1 (6 bases). Between the trimmed V and J ends, which lost 3 bases and 0 bases, there was a span of 11 bases. The CDR3 totals 15 residues. CDR1 is SEHNR and CDR2 is FQNEAQ in the germline V gene (reference sequence). The CDR3 spells CASSFLGQVNTEAFF. The CDR3 nucleotides read TGTGCCAGCAGCTTTCTGGGACAAGTGAACACTGAAGCTTTCTTT.

V is TRBV28 and J is TRBJ1-5; D not resolved. This CDR3 has 16 amino acids. The germline V gene has CDR1 MDHEN and CDR2 SYDVKM. V lost 4 bases and J lost 0, with 13 bases in between. DNA of the CDR3: TGTGCCAGCAGTTCATTGACGGATAATAGCAATCAGCCCCAGCATTTT. Amino acids: CASSSLTDNSNQPQHF.